This T cell receptor (beta chain) was found in a study of shared clonotypes between healthy human individuals. Using immunoSEQ multiplex PCR, the repertoire was profiled, and TCRdb retains in-frame clones only, with some absent. The repertoire holds about half a million clones, with 70% to 80% as singletons. Findings and limits, study-wide: Clonotype sharing among the donors was expected to vary with sequencing depth. Few donors restricted represented genetic and exposure-history diversity.

Germline-derived CDR1 and CDR2 are MDHEN and SYDVKM. V lost 6 bases and J lost 8; bases outside the gene matches: 7. This CDR3 spans 13 amino acids. The study drew its donors from healthy HIV-negative adults without recent acute infections or vaccinations. Those who donated, Caucasian adults without exception, all lived in Nashville, Tennessee. Comments on this clone: Antigen unknown.

Sequencing was performed on PBMCs. This chain connects TRBV28 to TRBJ1-3; 7 nucleotides match TRBD1. The TCR originated in a woman aged 40-49 years in good health. Some clones in this sample may be carry-over from other donors' samples. CDR3 loop: CASRTTGEHTIYF. CDR3 nucleotides: TGTGCCAGCAGAACTACAGGGGAACACACCATATATTTT.